Reported below is one TCR beta chain. Amplification used 60 Vbeta primers and 13 Jbeta primers. Repertoires were generated with immunoSEQ multiplex PCR, while TCRdb's copy carries only in-frame clones and drops some. The profile shows around 63,000 clones, roughly three quarters of them singletons. The data were taken from a study of cytomegalovirus exposure and HLA in healthy donors. The CDR3 is made up of 14 amino acids. Germline CDR1 SGHNT, CDR2 YYREEE (reference sequence). V was clipped by 2 bases and J by 0 bases, with 9 bases between them. This TCR was sampled from a woman aged 25 to 39 in good health and CMV-seronegative. Sequencing used PBMCs. The chain employs TRBV5-4 and TRBJ2-7, with TRBD2 as a possible D gene (6 bases). In DNA, the CDR3 is TGTGCCAGCAGCTTTCGGGGGAGCTCCTACGAGCAGTACGTC. Its translation is CASSFRGSSYEQYV.